These 27 T cell receptor beta chains came from one sample sequenced in a study of blood T cells in healthy people across ages. Through a sample-barcoded 5' primer and a J-beta primer mix, a second PCR was run for roughly 7 to 11 cycles. TCRdb used MiXCR to reprocess the 5' RACE reads, holding one entry per CDR3 protein. Seen here are just under 900,000 distinct CDR3 sequences, 25% to 30% observed once, and the top ten hold 17%. The sequenced sample was blood. These receptors were obtained from a woman of 80 years or more in good health.

The table lists this clonotype with many counts. J is TRBJ2-6 and V is TRBV7-2; D possibly matches TRBD1 or TRBD2 (7 bases each). Germline V CDR1 and CDR2: SGHTA, FQGNSA. CDR3 length: 16 amino acids. V lost 5 bases and J 4 bases, leaving 15 bases between the germline ends. The CDR3 DNA sequence: TGTGCCAGCAGCCCCAGGGGGGGGGCCGGGGCCAACGTCCTGACTTTC. Translating it yields CASSPRGGAGANVLTF.

About this clonotype itself: A much larger clone sits a single nucleotide away, making a read error possible. The genes are TRBV20-1 and TRBJ2-5; D possibly uses TRBD1 or TRBD2 (5 bases each). This CDR3 contains 13 residues. Trimming pared 8 bases from V and 11 bases from J, leaving 24 bases between. Germline CDR1 reads DFQATT; CDR2 reads SNEGSKA (reference sequence). CDR3 nucleotides: TGCAGTACCCAGAGAGGGGTAAAGAATGAGCAGTACTTC. Protein: CSTQRGVKNEQYF.

This clonotype appeared many times. The rearrangement uses TRBV24-1 and TRBJ2-1, with 7 bases aligning to TRBD2. J gave up 10 bases and V 8 bases, and 10 bases lay outside the gene matches. There are 13 residues in the CDR3. The germline gives CDR1 KGHDR, CDR2 SFDVKD. CDR3 nucleotide sequence: TGTGCCACCAATACCGGGGGGAGGAGCGAGCAGTTCTTC. Protein sequence: CATNTGGRSEQFF.

Worth noting for this clonotype: The junction does not match germline at one end; this may be a read error. The V call is TRBV28, the J call TRBJ2-5, with no clear D. The CDR3 covers 14 residues. Germline lookup yields CDR1 MDHEN and CDR2 SYDVKM. Here the CDR3 reads CVSSLFAGKETQYF. CDR3 nucleotide sequence: TGTGTCAGCAGTTTATTTGCTGGAAAAGAGACCCAGTACTTC.

This clonotype was detected a few times. Given a much more abundant clone one base away, this may be a read error. This sequence joins TRBV9 and TRBJ2-3, with D unresolved. V lost 4 bases to trimming and J lost 6 bases, with 15 bases between them. The CDR3 is made up of 14 amino acids. Germline CDR1 reads SGDLS; CDR2 reads YYNGEE. The CDR3 region is CASSRNTGADTQYF. The CDR3 nucleotides are TGTGCCAGCAGCAGAAACACGGGTGCGGATACGCAGTATTTT.

This clonotype was detected many times. The chain joins TRBV5-1 to TRBJ2-3; D might be TRBD2 (6 bases). CDR3 length: 15 residues. The V gene's germline CDR1 is SGHRS and CDR2 YFSETQ. Deletions cut 5 bases from V and 2 bases from J, with 15 bases between. In DNA, the CDR3 is TGCGCCAGCAGACCTCAAGGACTAAACACAGATACGCAGTATTTT. Protein sequence: CASRPQGLNTDTQYF.

Concerning this clonotype: A read error may be the cause here, since a much bigger clone is one base away. V is TRBV10-3 and J is TRBJ2-5, with D perhaps matching TRBD1 (5 bases). The germline V and J ends were trimmed by 0 bases and 11 bases, with 16 bases remaining between them. The germline V gene has CDR1 ENHRY and CDR2 SYGVKD. The CDR3 runs 14 residues. DNA of the CDR3: TGTGCCATCAGTGAGTCGGTGACAGCCCCCGGGCAGTACTTC. Its translation: CAISESVTAPGQYF.

Worth noting for this clonotype: A read error is possible here, since a much larger clone lies one base away. V is TRBV14 and J is TRBJ2-7; 7 nucleotides match TRBD1. J lost 1 base, V lost 4 bases, and 7 bases had no gene match. The CDR3 sequence is 15 residues long. CDR1 and CDR2 (germline): SGHDN, FVKESK. The CDR3 is CASSRDRGFSYEQYF. The CDR3 coding sequence is TGTGCCAGCAGCCGGGACAGAGGGTTTTCCTACGAGCAGTACTTC.

This clonotype was counted at least ten times. The gene calls are TRBV11-2 and TRBJ2-3, with TRBD2 matching over 10 bases. Trimming at V came to 5 bases and at J to 0 bases, leaving 5 bases not matched to a gene. This CDR3 comprises 16 residues. Germline V gene lookup returns CDR1 SGHAT and CDR2 FQNNGV. The CDR3 sequence: CASSPELAGSTDTQYF. The CDR3 nucleotides read TGTGCCAGCAGCCCAGAACTAGCGGGGAGCACAGATACGCAGTATTTT.

In its sample, this clonotype was seen a few times. One base away lies a much larger clone, so this may be a sequencing read error. The chain recombines TRBV19 with TRBJ1-2, with a weak D call TRBD1 (6 bases). The V gene lost 11 bases and the J gene lost 5 bases, with 15 bases spanning the gap. The germline CDR1 and CDR2 sequences are LNHDA and SQIVND (reference sequence). This CDR3 is built from 12 residues. In DNA, the CDR3 is TGTGCCGCCAAAGCCAGGGGATATGGCTACACCTTC. Translation gives CAAKARGYGYTF.

Many counts were recorded for this clonotype. The chain recombines TRBV20-1 with TRBJ2-1; 14 nucleotides line up with TRBD2. The germline CDR1 and CDR2 sequences are DFQATT and SNEGSKA (reference sequence). Trimming took 6 bases from V and 7 from J; bases not matched to a gene: 8. This CDR3 is built from 15 residues. CDR3 DNA: TGCAGTGCGCGCCTCGGGACTAGCGGGGGAAATGAGCAGTTCTTC. Translation: CSARLGTSGGNEQFF.

The rearrangement links TRBV7-2 to TRBJ2-1; D possibly uses TRBD1 or TRBD2 (5 bases each). Looked up from germline, CDR1 is SGHTA and CDR2 is FQGNSA. This CDR3 contains 13 residues. Deletions cut 3 bases from V and 7 bases from J, with 10 bases between. The CDR3 sequence: CASSFAEGNEQFF. Written as DNA, the CDR3 is TGTGCCAGCAGCTTTGCTGAGGGGAATGAGCAGTTCTTC.

This clonotype has ten or more counts. The chain employs TRBV6-5 and TRBJ1-2; 10 positions agree with TRBD1. The CDR3 is 16 amino acids. CDR1 is MNHEY and CDR2 is SVGAGI in the germline V gene. After removal of 2 bases from V and 4 bases from J, the junction contained 7 bases not matched to a gene. The CDR3 sequence is CASSYADRGRGYGYTF. The CDR3 nucleotides are TGTGCCAGCAGTTACGCCGACAGGGGGCGAGGCTATGGCTACACCTTC.

This chain connects TRBV5-1 to TRBJ2-2; D is uncertain. Germline lookup yields CDR1 SGHRS and CDR2 YFSETQ. CDR3 length: 15 residues. Trimming shortened V by 4 bases and J by 3 bases, and 13 bases separated the two germline ends. The CDR3 DNA reads TGCGCCAGCAGCAACCGGAACGGGTACACCGGGGAGCTGTTTTTT. It specifies CASSNRNGYTGELFF.

This clonotype was counted a few times. A single base separates this from a much larger clone, so it may be a read error. The chain recombines TRBV20-1 with TRBJ2-1; 11 bases are a match to TRBD2. The J call may not be correct, given that the DNA end is closer to TRBJ2-7. Per germline, CDR1 DFQATT and CDR2 SNEGSKA (reference sequence). The CDR3 extends over 15 amino acids. The CDR3 DNA reads TGCAGTGCTAGGGGACTAGCGGTCTCCTACAATGAGCAGTACTTC. Amino acid sequence: CSARGLAVSYNEQYF.

V and J are TRBV10-2 and TRBJ2-6, with D maybe TRBD2 (7 bases). The length of the CDR3 is 14 residues. CDR1 is WSHSY and CDR2 is SAAADI in the germline V gene. V was shortened by 6 bases and J by 2 bases, with 8 bases between the two germline ends. The CDR3 coding sequence is TGCGCCAGCAGGGGGGGGCCTGGGGCCAACGTCCTGACTTTC. Its translation: CASRGGPGANVLTF.

Turning to this clonotype: A much larger clone lies one base from this, so it may be a read error. V and J are TRBV9 and TRBJ2-5, with D possibly TRBD2 on 6 matching bases. TRBJ2-1 explains the end of the DNA better; the J call may be wrong. The CDR3 loop spans 14 amino acids. The germline V gene has CDR1 SGDLS and CDR2 YYNGEE. Here the CDR3 reads CASSNRDSQETQFF. The DNA for the CDR3 is TGTGCCAGCAGCAACCGGGACTCCCAAGAGACCCAGTTCTTC.

The table lists this clonotype with many counts. The chain uses TRBV7-9 and TRBJ2-7; no reliable D call. V lost 5 bases to trimming and J lost 1 base, with 3 bases between them. Germline values: CDR1 SEHNR, CDR2 FQNEAQ (reference sequence). This CDR3 contains 11 residues. CDR3 region: CASSTSYEQYF. DNA for the CDR3: TGTGCCAGCAGCACATCCTACGAGCAGTACTTC.

This clonotype was counted only a few times. This rearrangement joins TRBV20-1 to TRBJ2-5, with 9 bases aligning to TRBD1. The germline CDR1 and CDR2 sequences are DFQATT and SNEGSKA (reference sequence). The CDR3 spans 15 residues. Unmatched junction bases numbered 9, after V lost 3 bases and J lost 4 bases. This chain's CDR3 is CSASGGGQGLETQYF. CDR3 coding DNA: TGCAGTGCTAGTGGGGGGGGACAGGGCTTAGAGACCCAGTACTTC.

The chain uses TRBV6-2 or TRBV6-3 and TRBJ2-6; D gene unclear. This CDR3 comprises 13 residues. CDR1 is MNHEY and CDR2 is SVGEGT in the germline V gene. Trimming stripped 6 bases from V and 2 bases from J, with 5 bases between. CDR3 sequence reads: CASREPGANVLTF. DNA of the CDR3: TGTGCCAGCAGGGAACCTGGGGCCAACGTCCTGACTTTC.

This chain connects TRBV29-1 to TRBJ1-1; D might be TRBD1 (6 bases). CDR3 length: 14 residues. Germline V gene sequence: CDR1 SQVTM, CDR2 ANQGSEA. V lost 5 bases and J 0 bases, leaving 13 bases between the germline ends. CDR3 region: CSVTQGIMNTEAFF. In DNA, the CDR3 is TGCAGCGTTACACAGGGTATCATGAACACTGAAGCTTTCTTT.

On this clonotype itself: Just one base apart from a much larger clone, this may be a read error. The genes are TRBV10-3 and TRBJ2-7, with a possible D match to TRBD2 (6 bases). Germline V lookup: CDR1 ENHRY, CDR2 SYGVKD. V gave up 6 bases and J gave up 10 bases, with 25 bases separating them. The CDR3 runs 15 residues. CDR3 coding DNA: TGTGCCATCAGGTCCCTCGGCGGGACCCAAGAGGCCCAGTACTTC. It is translated as CAIRSLGGTQEAQYF.

In its sample, this clonotype was seen once. The chain couples TRBV30 to TRBJ1-2, with D unclear. There are 14 residues in the CDR3. CDR1 and CDR2 (germline): GTSNPN, SVGIG (reference sequence). Between the trimmed V and J ends, which lost 4 bases and 8 bases, there was a span of 20 bases. CDR3 residues: CAWNPRIKSWGYTF. CDR3 DNA sequence: TGTGCCTGGAACCCCCGTATCAAAAGCTGGGGCTACACCTTC.

The V gene is TRBV9, the J gene TRBJ1-1, with D hard to call. Between the trimmed V and J ends, which lost 3 bases and 3 bases, there was a span of 24 bases. CDR1 is SGDLS and CDR2 is YYNGEE in the germline V gene. The CDR3 runs to 18 residues. CDR3 protein: CASSAIPQVRGMDTEAFF. The CDR3 nucleotides are TGTGCCAGCAGCGCCATCCCCCAGGTACGCGGAATGGACACTGAAGCTTTCTTT.

This clonotype has more than one count but fewer than ten. The chain recombines TRBV4-2 with TRBJ2-6, with D possibly called TRBD1 or TRBD2 (5 bases each). Germline-derived CDR1 and CDR2 are LGHNA and YNFKEQ. Trimming removed 2 bases at V and 0 bases at J, with 14 bases between. The CDR3 runs 18 residues. CDR3 in DNA: TGTGCCAGCAGCCAATCCGGGACCGGTTCCTCTGGGGCCAACGTCCTGACTTTC. It codes for CASSQSGTGSSGANVLTF.

The chain has TRBV7-2 and TRBJ2-7; D gene ambiguous. CDR1 is SGHTA and CDR2 is FQGNSA in the germline V gene. The germline V and J ends were trimmed by 5 bases and 2 bases, with 13 bases remaining between them. The length of the CDR3 is 14 residues. This chain's CDR3 is CASSREVTAYEQYF. The CDR3 DNA sequence: TGTGCCAGCAGCCGTGAAGTAACAGCCTACGAGCAGTACTTC.

At least ten counts were recorded for this clonotype. In nucleotides, the CDR3 is TGTGCCAGCAGTTACGGGGGGGGGGCTAACAAAAACATTCAGTACTTC. Translation gives CASSYGGGANKNIQYF. The chain couples TRBV6-5 to TRBJ2-4, with a possible D match to TRBD2 (7 bases). CDR1 is MNHEY, CDR2 SVGAGI, per germline. This CDR3 region has 16 residues. Trimming pared 2 bases from V and 3 bases from J, leaving 14 bases between.